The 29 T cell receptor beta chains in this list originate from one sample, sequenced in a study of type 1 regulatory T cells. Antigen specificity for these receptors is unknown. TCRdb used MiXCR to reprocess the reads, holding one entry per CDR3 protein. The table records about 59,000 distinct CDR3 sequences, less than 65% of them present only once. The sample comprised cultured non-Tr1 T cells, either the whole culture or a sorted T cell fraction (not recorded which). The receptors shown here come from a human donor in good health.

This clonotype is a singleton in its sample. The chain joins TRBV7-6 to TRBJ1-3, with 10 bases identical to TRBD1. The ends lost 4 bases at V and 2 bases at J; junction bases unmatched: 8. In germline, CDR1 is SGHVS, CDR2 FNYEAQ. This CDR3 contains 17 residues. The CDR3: CASSSGQGKGAGNTIYF. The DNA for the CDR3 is TGTGCCAGCAGCTCGGGACAGGGGAAAGGAGCTGGAAACACCATATATTTT.

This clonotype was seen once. In DNA, the CDR3 is TGTGCCATCAGTGAGAAGTATGCAGGCCTCGGGTTGGCAGATACGCAGTATTTT. It codes for CAISEKYAGLGLADTQYF. The chain uses TRBV10-3 and TRBJ2-3; D ambiguous. The V gene's germline CDR1 is ENHRY and CDR2 SYGVKD. V gave up 2 bases and J gave up 4 bases, with 22 bases separating them. The CDR3 sequence is 18 residues long.

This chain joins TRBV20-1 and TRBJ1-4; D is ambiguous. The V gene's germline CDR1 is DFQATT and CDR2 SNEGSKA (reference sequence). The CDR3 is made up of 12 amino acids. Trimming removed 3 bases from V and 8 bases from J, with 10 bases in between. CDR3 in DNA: TGCAGTGCTAGTGGACCCCTGGAAAAACTGTTTTTT. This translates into CSASGPLEKLFF.

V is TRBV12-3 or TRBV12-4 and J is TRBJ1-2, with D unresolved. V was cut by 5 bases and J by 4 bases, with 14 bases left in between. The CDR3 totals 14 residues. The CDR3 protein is CASSLSSGSYGYTF. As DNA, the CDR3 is TGTGCCAGCAGTCTCTCCTCGGGGAGCTATGGCTACACCTTC.

CDR3 nucleotide sequence: TGTGCCATCAGTGATCCGGACAGAAAGGGGGTGGTGGAGACCCAGTACTTC. Its translation is CAISDPDRKGVVETQYF. This rearrangement joins TRBV10-3 to TRBJ2-5; the D gene is possibly TRBD1 (6 bases). Trimming stripped 3 bases from V and 5 bases from J, with 22 bases between. CDR1 and CDR2 (germline): ENHRY, SYGVKD. The CDR3 extends over 17 amino acids.

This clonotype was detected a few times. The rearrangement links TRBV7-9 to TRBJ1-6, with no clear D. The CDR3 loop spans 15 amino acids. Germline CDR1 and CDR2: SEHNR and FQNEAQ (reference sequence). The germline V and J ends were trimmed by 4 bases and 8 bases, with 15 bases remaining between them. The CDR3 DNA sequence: TGTGCCAGCAGCTCCGTAGGGTTACCTTATTCACCCCTCCACTTT. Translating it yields CASSSVGLPYSPLHF.

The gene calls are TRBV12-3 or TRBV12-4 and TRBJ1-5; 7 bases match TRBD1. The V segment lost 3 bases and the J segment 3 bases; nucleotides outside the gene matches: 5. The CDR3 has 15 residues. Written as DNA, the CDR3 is TGTGCCAGCAGTTTGCGGGACAGCTACAATCAGCCCCAGCATTTT. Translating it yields CASSLRDSYNQPQHF.

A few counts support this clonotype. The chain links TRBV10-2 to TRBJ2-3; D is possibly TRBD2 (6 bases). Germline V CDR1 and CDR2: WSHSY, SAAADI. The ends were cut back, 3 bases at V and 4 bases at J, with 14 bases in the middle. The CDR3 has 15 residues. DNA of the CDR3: TGCGCCAGCAGTGACCGGGAGACGGTAGCAGATACGCAGTATTTT. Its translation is CASSDRETVADTQYF.

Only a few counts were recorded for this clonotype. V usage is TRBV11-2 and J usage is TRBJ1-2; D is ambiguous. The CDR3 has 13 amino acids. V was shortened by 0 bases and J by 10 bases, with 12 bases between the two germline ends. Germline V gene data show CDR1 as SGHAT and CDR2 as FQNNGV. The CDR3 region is CASSLDRLRAYTF. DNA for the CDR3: TGTGCCAGCAGCTTAGATCGGTTAAGGGCCTACACCTTC.

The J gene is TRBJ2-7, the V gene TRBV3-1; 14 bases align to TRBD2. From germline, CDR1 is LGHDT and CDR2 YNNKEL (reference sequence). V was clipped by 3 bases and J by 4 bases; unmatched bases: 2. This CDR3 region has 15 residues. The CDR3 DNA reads TGTGCCAGCAGCCAGGGACTAGCGGGAGATTACGAGCAGTACTTC. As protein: CASSQGLAGDYEQYF.

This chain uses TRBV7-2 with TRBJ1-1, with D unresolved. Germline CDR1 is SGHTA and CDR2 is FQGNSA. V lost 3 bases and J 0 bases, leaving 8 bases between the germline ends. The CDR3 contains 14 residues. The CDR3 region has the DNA TGTGCCAGCAGCTTGTTCAGTATGAACACTGAAGCTTTCTTT. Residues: CASSLFSMNTEAFF.

In DNA form, the CDR3 reads TGTGCCAGCAGTTTACGGACTACACAAGAGACCCAGTACTTC. This gives the protein CASSLRTTQETQYF. The V and J genes are TRBV12-3 or TRBV12-4 and TRBJ2-5, with D tentatively TRBD2 (6 bases). CDR3 length: 14 amino acids. Trimming shortened V by 2 bases and J by 2 bases, and 9 bases separated the two germline ends.

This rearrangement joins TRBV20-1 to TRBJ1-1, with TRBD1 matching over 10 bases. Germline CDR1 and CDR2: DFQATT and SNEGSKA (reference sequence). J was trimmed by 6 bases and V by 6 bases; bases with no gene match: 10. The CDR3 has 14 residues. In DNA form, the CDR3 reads TGCAGTGCCGAGGGACAGGGGCCCATTCCTGAAGCTTTCTTT. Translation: CSAEGQGPIPEAFF.

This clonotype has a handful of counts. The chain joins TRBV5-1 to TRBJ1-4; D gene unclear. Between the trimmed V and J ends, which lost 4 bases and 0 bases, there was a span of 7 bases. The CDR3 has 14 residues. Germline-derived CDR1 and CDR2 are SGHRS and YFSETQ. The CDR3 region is CASSPGATNEKLFF. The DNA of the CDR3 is TGCGCCAGCAGCCCCGGGGCAACTAATGAAAAACTGTTTTTT. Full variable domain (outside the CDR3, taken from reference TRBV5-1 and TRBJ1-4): KAGVTQTPRYLIKTRGQQVTLSCSPISGHRSVSWYQQTPGQGLQFLFEYFSETQRNKGNFPGRFSGRQFSNSRSEMNVSTLELGDSALYLCASSPGATNEKLFFGSGTQLSVL.

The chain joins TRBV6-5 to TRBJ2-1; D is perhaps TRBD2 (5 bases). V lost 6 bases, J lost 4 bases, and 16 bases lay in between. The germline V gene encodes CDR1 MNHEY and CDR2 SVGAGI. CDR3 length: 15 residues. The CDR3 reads CASRGLPAPYNEQFF. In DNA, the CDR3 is TGTGCCAGCAGAGGACTCCCGGCACCTTACAATGAGCAGTTCTTC.

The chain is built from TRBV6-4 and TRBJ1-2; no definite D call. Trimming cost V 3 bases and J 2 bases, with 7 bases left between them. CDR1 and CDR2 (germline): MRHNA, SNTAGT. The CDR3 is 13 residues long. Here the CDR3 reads CASSDLQNYGYTF. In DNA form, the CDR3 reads TGTGCCAGCAGTGATTTACAGAACTATGGCTACACCTTC.

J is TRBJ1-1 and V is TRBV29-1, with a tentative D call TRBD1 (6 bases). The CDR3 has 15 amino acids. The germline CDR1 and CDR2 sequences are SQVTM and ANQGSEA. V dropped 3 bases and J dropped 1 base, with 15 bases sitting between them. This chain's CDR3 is CSVENPRGANTEAFF. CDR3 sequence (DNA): TGCAGCGTTGAGAACCCCCGGGGGGCGAACACTGAAGCTTTCTTT.

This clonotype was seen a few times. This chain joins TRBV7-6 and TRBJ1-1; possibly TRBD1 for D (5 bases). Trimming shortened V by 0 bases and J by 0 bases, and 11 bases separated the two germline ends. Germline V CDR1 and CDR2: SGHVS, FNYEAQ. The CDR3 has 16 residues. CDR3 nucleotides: TGTGCCAGCAGCTTAGCGTCGCCGGGGCTGAACACTGAAGCTTTCTTT. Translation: CASSLASPGLNTEAFF.

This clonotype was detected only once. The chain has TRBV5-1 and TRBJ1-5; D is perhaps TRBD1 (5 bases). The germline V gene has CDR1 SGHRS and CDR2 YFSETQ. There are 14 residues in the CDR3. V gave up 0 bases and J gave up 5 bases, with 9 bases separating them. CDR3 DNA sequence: TGCGCCAGCAGCTTGGGGGTACAGGATCAGCCCCAGCATTTT. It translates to CASSLGVQDQPQHF.

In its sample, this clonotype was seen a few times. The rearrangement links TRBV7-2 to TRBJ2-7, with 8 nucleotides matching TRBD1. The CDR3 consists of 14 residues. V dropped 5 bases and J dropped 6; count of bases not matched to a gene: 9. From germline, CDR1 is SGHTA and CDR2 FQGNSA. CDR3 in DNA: TGTGCCAGCAGCGGAGAGCAGGGGGCGGGCGAGCAGTACTTC. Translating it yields CASSGEQGAGEQYF.

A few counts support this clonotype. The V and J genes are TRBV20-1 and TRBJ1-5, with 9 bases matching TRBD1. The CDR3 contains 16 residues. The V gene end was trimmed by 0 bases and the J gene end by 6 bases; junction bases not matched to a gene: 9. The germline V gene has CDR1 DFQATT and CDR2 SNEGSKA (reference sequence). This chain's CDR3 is CSARDRAQGAGQPQHF. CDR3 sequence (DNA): TGCAGTGCTAGAGATCGGGCACAGGGGGCGGGTCAGCCCCAGCATTTT.

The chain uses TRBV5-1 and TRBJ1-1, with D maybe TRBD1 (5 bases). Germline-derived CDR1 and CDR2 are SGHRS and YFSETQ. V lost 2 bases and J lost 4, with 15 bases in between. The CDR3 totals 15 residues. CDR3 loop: CASSFSGAEGTEAFF. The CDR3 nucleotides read TGCGCCAGCAGCTTTTCCGGGGCGGAGGGCACTGAAGCTTTCTTT.

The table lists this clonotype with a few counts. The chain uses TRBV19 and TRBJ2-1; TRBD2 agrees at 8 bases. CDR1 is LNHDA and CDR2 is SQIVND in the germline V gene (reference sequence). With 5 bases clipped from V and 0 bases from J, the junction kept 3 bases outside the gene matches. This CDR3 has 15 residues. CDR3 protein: CASSPSGSSYNEQFF. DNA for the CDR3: TGTGCCAGTAGTCCAAGCGGGAGCTCCTACAATGAGCAGTTCTTC.

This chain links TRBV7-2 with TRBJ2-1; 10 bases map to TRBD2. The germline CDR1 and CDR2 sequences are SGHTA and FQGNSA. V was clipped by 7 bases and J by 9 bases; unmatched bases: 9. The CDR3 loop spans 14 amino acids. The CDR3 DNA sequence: TGTGCCAGCATCCTTAGCGGGAGGCCTTCTGAGCAGTTCTTC. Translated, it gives CASILSGRPSEQFF.

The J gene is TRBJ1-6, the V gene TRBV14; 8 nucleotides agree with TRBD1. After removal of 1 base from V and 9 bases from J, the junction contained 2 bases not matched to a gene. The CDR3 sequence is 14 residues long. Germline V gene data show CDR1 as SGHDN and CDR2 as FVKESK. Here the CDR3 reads CASSQGTGFSPLHF. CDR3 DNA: TGTGCCAGCAGCCAAGGGACAGGGTTTTCACCCCTCCACTTT.

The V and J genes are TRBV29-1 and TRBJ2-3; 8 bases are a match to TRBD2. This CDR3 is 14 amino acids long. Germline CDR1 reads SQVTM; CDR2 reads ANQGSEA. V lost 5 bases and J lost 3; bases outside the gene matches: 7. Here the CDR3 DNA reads TGCAGCGTTAAGGCGGGAGGTCTGACAGATACGCAGTATTTT. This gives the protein CSVKAGGLTDTQYF.

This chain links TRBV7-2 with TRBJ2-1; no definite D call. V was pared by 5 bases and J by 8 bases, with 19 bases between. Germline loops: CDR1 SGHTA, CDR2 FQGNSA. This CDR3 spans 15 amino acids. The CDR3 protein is CASSVVLGNIHEQFF. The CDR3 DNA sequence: TGTGCCAGCAGCGTCGTTTTGGGGAATATCCATGAGCAGTTCTTC.

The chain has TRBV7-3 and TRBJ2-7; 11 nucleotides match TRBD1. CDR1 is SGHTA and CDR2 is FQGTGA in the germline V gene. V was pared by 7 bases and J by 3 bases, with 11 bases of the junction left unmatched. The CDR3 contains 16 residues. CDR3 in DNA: TGTGCCAGCACATACCGGAGGACAGGGGGCGTCTACGAGCAGTACTTC. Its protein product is CASTYRRTGGVYEQYF.

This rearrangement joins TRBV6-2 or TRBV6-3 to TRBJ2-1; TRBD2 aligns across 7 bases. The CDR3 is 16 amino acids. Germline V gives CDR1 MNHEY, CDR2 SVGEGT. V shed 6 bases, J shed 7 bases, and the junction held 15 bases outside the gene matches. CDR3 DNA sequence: TGTGCCAGCAGCCTCCGTGGGGGGAGGGCCCAAAATGAGCAGTTCTTC. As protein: CASSLRGGRAQNEQFF.